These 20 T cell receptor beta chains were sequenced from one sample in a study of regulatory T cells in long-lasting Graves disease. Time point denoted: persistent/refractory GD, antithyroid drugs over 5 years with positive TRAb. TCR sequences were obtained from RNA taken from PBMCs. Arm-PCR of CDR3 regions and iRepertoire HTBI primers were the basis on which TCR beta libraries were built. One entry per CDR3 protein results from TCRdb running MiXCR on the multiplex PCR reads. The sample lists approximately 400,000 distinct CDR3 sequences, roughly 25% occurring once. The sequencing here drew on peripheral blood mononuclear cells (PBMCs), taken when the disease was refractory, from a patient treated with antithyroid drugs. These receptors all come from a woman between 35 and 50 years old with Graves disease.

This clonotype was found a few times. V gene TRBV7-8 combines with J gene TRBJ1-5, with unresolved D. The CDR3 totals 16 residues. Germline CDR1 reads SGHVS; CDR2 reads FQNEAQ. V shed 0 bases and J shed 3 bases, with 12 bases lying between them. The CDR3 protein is CASSLARGRDNQPQHF. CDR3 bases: TGTGCCAGCAGCTTAGCTCGAGGGAGAGACAATCAGCCCCAGCATTTT.

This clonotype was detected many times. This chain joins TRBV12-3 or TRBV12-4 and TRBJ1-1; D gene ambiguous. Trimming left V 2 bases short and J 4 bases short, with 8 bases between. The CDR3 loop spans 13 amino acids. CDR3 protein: CASSLQVGTEAFF. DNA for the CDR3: TGTGCCAGCAGTTTACAGGTGGGCACTGAAGCTTTCTTT.

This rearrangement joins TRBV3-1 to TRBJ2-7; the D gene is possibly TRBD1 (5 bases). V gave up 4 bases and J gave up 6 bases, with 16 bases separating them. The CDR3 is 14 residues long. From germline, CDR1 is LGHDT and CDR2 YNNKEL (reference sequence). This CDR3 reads CASSPQGRASEQYF. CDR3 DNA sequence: TGTGCCAGCAGCCCTCAGGGCCGAGCCTCCGAGCAGTACTTC.

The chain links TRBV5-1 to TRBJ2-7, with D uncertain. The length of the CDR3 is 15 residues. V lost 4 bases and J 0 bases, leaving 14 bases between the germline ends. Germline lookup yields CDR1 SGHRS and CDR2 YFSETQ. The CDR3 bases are TGCGCCAGCAGCCCGGGCGCACGTTACTCCTACGAGCAGTACTTC. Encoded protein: CASSPGARYSYEQYF.

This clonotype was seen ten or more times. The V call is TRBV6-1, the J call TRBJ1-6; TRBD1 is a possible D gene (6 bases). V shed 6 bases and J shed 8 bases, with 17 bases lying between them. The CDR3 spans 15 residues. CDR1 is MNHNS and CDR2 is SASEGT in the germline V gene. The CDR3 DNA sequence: TGTGCCAGCAGAGACAGGCTTTGGCGGGATTCACCCCTCCACTTT. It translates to CASRDRLWRDSPLHF.

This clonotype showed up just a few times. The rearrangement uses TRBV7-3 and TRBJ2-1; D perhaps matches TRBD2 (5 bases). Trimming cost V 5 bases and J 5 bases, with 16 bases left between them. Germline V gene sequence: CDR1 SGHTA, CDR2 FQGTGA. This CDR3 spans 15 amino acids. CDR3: CASSAQLGAHNEQFF. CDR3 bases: TGTGCCAGCAGCGCCCAGTTGGGAGCCCACAATGAGCAGTTCTTC.

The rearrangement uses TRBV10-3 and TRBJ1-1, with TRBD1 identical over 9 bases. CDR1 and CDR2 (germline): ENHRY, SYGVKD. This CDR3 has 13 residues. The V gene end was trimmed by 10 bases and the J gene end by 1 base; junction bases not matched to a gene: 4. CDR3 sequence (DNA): TGTGCCACCATGGACAGGGGGAACACTGAAGCTTTCTTT. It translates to CATMDRGNTEAFF.

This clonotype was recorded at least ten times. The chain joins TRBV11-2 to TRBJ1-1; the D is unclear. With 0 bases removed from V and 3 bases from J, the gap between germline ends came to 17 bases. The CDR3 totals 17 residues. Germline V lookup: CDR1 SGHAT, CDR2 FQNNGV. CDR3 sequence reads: CASSLDRRAKGYTEAFF. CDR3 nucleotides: TGTGCCAGCAGCTTAGATCGTAGGGCCAAGGGTTACACTGAAGCTTTCTTT.

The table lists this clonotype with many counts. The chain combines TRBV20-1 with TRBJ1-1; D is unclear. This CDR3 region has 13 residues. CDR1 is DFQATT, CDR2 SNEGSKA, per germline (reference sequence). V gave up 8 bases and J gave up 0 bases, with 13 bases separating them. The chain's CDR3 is CSPKDGLNTEAFF. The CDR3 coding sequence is TGCAGTCCCAAGGACGGATTGAACACTGAAGCTTTCTTT.

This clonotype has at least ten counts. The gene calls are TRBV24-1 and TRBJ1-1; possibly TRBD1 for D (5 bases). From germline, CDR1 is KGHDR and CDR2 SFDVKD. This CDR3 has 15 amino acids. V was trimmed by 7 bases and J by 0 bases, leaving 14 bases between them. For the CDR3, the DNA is TGTGCCACCAGAAAACCGGGACGGCTGAACACTGAAGCTTTCTTT. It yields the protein CATRKPGRLNTEAFF.

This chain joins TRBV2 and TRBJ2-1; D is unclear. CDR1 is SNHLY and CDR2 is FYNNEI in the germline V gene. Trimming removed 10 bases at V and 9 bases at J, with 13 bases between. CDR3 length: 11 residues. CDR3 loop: CATTSFAEQFF. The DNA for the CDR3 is TGTGCCACTACCTCGTTTGCTGAGCAGTTCTTC.

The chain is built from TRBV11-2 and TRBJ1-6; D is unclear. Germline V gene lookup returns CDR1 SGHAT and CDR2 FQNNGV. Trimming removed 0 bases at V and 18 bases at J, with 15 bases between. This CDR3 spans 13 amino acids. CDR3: CASSLDIRAAGHF. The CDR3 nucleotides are TGTGCCAGCAGCTTAGATATCCGGGCAGCCGGCCACTTT.

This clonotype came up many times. In DNA form, the CDR3 reads TGCGCCAGCAGCTTGAAAGGGGATTATGGCTACACCTTC. Protein sequence: CASSLKGDYGYTF. V usage is TRBV5-1 and J usage is TRBJ1-2, with D possibly being TRBD1 (5 bases). The germline CDR1 and CDR2 sequences are SGHRS and YFSETQ. The length of the CDR3 is 13 residues. V dropped 1 base and J dropped 5 bases, with 9 bases sitting between them.

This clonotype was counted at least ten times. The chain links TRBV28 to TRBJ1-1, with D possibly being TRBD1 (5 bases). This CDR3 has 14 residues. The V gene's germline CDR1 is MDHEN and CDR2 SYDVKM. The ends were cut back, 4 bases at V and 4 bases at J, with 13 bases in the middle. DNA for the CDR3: TGTGCCAGCAGTTCCGGGCAGGGCGGCACTGAAGCTTTCTTT. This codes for CASSSGQGGTEAFF.

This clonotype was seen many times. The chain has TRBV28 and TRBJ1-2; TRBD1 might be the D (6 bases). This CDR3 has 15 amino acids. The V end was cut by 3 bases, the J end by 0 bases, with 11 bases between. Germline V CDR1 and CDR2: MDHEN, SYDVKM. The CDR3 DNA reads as TGTGCCAGCAGTTTGGGACACACGACTAACTATGGCTACACCTTC. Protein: CASSLGHTTNYGYTF.

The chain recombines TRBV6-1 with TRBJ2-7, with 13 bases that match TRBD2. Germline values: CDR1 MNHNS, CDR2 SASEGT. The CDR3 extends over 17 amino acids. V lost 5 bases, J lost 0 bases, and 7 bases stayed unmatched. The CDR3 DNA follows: TGTGCCAGCAGTCCCCGGACTAGCGGGAGTTCCTCCTACGAGCAGTACTTC. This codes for CASSPRTSGSSSYEQYF.

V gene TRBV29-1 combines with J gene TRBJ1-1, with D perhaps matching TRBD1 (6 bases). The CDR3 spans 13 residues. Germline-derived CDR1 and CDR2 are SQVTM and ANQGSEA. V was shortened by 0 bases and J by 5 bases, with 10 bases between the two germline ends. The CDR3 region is CSVEEGGATEAFF. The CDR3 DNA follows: TGCAGCGTTGAAGAAGGGGGAGCGACTGAAGCTTTCTTT.

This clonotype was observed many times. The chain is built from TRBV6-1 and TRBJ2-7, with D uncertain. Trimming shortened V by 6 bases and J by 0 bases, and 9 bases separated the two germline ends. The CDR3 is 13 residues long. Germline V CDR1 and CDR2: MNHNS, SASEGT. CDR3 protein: CASRTVRSYEQYF. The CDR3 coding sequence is TGTGCCAGCAGGACTGTCCGCTCCTACGAGCAGTACTTC.

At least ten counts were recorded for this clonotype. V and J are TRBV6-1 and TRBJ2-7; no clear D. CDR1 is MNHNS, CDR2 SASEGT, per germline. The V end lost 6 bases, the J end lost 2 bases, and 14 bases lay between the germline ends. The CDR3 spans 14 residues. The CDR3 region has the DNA TGTGCCAGCAGCCGCCTTGGTGGGGCCTACGAGCAGTACTTC. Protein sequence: CASSRLGGAYEQYF.

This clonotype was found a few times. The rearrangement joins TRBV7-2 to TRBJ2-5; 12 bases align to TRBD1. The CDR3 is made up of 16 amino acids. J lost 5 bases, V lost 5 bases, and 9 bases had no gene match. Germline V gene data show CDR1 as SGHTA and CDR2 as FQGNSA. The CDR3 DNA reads TGTGCCAGCAGCCCCAAGGGGGACAGGGGGCGTGAGACCCAGTACTTC. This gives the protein CASSPKGDRGRETQYF.